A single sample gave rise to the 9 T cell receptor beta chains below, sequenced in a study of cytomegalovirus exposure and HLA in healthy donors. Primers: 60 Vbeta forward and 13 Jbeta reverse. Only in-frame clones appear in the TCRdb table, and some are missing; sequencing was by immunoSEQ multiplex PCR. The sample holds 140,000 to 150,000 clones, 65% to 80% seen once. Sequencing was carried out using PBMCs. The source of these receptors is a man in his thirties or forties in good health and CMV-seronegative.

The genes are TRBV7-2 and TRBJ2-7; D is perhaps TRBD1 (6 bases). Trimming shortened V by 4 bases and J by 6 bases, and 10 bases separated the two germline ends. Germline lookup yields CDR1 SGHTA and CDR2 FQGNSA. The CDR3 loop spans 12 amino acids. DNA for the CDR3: TGTGCCAGCAGCTCCTTAGGGGGCGAGCAGTACTTC. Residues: CASSSLGGEQYF.

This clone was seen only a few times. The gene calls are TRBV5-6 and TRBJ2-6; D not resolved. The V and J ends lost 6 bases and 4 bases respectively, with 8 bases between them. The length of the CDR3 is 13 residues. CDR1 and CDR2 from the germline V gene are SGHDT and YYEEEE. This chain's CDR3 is CASTLQGANVLTF. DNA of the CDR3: TGTGCCAGCACCCTCCAGGGGGCCAACGTCCTGACTTTC.

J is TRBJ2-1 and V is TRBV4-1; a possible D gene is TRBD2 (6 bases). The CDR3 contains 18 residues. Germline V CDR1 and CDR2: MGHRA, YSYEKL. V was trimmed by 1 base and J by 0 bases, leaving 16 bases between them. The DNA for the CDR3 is TGCGCCAGCAGCCAAGCGTTCCTGGGGGGAAGCTCCTACAATGAGCAGTTCTTC. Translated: CASSQAFLGGSSYNEQFF.

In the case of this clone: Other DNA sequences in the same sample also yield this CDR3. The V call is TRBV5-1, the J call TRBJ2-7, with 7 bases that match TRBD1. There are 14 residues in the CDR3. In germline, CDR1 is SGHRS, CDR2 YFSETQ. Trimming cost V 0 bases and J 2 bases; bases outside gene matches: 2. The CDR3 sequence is CASSLGDRTYEQYF. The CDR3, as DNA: TGCGCCAGCAGCTTGGGGGACAGAACCTACGAGCAGTACTTC.

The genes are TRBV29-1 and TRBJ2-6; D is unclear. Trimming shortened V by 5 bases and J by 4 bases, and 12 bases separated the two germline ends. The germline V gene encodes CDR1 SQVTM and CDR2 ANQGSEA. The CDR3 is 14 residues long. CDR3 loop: CSVSVSAGANVLTF. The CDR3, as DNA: TGCAGCGTTTCTGTCTCTGCGGGGGCCAACGTCCTGACTTTC. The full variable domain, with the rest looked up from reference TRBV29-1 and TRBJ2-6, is SAVISQKPSRDICQRGTSLTIQCQVDSQVTMMFWYRQQPGQSLTLIATANQGSEATYESGFVIDKFPISRPNLTFSTLTVSNMSPEDSSIYLCSVSVSAGANVLTFGAGSRLTVL.

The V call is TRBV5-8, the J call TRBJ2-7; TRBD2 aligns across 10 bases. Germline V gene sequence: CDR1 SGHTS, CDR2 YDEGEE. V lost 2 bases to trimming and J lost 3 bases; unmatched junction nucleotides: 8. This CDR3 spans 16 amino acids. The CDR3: CASSFSSGSNFYEQYF. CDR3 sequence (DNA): TGTGCCAGCAGCTTTTCTAGCGGGAGTAACTTCTACGAGCAGTACTTC. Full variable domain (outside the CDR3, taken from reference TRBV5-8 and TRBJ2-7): EAGVTQSPTHLIKTRGQQATLRCSPISGHTSVYWYQQALGLGLQFLLWYDEGEERNRGNFPPRFSGRQFPNYSSELNVNALELEDSALYLCASSFSSGSNFYEQYFGPGTRLTVT.

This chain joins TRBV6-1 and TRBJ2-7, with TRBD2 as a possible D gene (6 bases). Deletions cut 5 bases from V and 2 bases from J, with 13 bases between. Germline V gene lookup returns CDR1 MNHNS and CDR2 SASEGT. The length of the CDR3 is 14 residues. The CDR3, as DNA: TGTGCCAGCAGTCCTGCCGGGAGACCCTACGAGCAGTACTTC. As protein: CASSPAGRPYEQYF.

Here the CDR3 reads CASSSRTGGEETQYF. Here the CDR3 DNA reads TGTGCCAGCAGCTCTCGGACAGGGGGCGAGGAGACCCAGTACTTC. The rearrangement uses TRBV7-9 and TRBJ2-5; 11 nucleotides line up with TRBD1. V lost 4 bases, J lost 5 bases, and 6 bases stayed unmatched. This CDR3 comprises 15 residues. The V gene's germline CDR1 is SEHNR and CDR2 FQNEAQ (reference sequence).

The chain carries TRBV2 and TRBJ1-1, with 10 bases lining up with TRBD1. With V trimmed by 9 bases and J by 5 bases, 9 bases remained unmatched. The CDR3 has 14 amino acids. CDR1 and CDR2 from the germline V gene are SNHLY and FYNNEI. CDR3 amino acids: CASRQGAAGTEAFF. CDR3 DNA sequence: TGTGCCAGTCGACAGGGGGCGGCGGGGACTGAAGCTTTCTTT.